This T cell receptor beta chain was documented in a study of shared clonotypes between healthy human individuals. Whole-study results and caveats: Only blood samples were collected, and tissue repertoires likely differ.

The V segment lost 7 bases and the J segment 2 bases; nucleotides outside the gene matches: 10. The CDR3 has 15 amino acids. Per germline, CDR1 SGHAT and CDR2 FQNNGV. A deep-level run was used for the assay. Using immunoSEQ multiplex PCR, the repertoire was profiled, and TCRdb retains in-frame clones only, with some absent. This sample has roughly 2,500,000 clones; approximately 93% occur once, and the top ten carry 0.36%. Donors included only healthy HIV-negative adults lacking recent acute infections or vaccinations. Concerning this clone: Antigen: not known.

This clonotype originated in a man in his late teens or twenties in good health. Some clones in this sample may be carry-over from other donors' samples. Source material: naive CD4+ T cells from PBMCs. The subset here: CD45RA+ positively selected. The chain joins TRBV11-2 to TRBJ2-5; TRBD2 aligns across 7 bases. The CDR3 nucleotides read TGTGCCAGCATCTGGGCTCCCGGGAGGCAAGAGACCCAGTACTTC. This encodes CASIWAPGRQETQYF.